The T cell receptor beta chain under discussion was sequenced for a study of CD8+ T cells in alopecia areata. Findings of the study overall: There were many expanded lesional clones persisting in scalp and blood during tofacitinib.

Looked up from germline, CDR1 is GTSNPN and CDR2 is SVGIG (reference sequence). J gave up 6 bases and V 2 bases, and 1 base lay outside the gene matches. This CDR3 is 12 amino acids long. Treatment indicated: oral pan-JAK inhibitor, 5-10 mg twice daily. Alopecia areata patients provided lesional scalp punch biopsies and peripheral blood. Extracted from the samples, RNA was reverse transcribed into cDNA to serve as the sequencing template. Generated by immunoSEQ multiplex PCR, the TCRdb table keeps only in-frame clones and is missing some. The data show about 250,000 clones, roughly 63% seen once. Comments on this clone: Its antigen is still unknown.

The sequencing here drew on CD4+ T cells sorted from blood, taken at approximately week 52, from a patient treated with tofacitinib. The rearrangement joins TRBV30 to TRBJ2-4, with TRBD1 matching 7 bases. This receptor was taken from a human donor with alopecia areata. The chain's CDR3 is CAWSKGANIQYF. The CDR3 region has the DNA TGTGCCTGGAGTAAGGGGGCAAACATTCAGTACTTC.